This T cell receptor beta chain was identified in a study of sequential checkpoint blockade in melanoma. Study-level background: Arm A got nivolumab then ipilimumab; arm B the reverse, 1:1. Maintenance nivolumab came after either treatment sequence.

The table came from immunoSEQ multiplex PCR; TCRdb's copy has only in-frame clones and leaves some out. The sample records around 19,000 clones, 72% being singletons. The treatment: randomized to nivolumab then ipilimumab (arm A) or the reverse (arm B). None of the patients previously received DNA-damaging chemotherapy. From thawed PBMCs, live CD3+CD8+ cells negative for CD19 and CD56 were sorted. The receptor was derived from a human donor with melanoma. Sequenced material: CD8+ T cells sorted from blood (inferred from file names), taken from a patient given nivolumab and ipilimumab in sequence.

The CDR3, as DNA: TGTGCCAGCAGCCACACCGGAGAAGAAAACACTGAAGCTTTCTTT. Protein product: CASSHTGEENTEAFF. The V call is TRBV9, the J call TRBJ1-1; D is unresolved. Per germline, CDR1 SGDLS and CDR2 YYNGEE. V was pared by 4 bases and J by 2 bases, with 15 bases between. This CDR3 has 15 amino acids. Combining the CDR3 with reference TRBV9 and TRBJ1-1 gives the whole variable domain DSGVTQTPKHLITATGQRVTLRCSPRSGDLSVYWYQQSLDQGLQFLIQYYNGEERAKGNILERFSAQQFPDLHSELNLSSLELGDSALYFCASSHTGEENTEAFFGQGTRLTVV.